This T cell receptor beta chain originates from a study of early T cells in non-severe SARS-CoV-2 infection. The CDR3 is made up of 16 amino acids. Looked up from germline, CDR1 is SGDLS and CDR2 is YYNGEE. Trimming took 2 bases from V and 0 from J, leaving 9 bases between them. The TCR library protocol attached unique molecular identifiers to the individual cDNA molecules. TCRdb called the 5' RACE reads again in MiXCR, with one record for every CDR3 protein. The sample yields around 56,000 distinct CDR3 sequences, about 13% seen once. The chain combines TRBV9 with TRBJ1-6; D not resolved. The sequencing used whole blood, collected at baseline. The origin of this receptor is an adult who was a healthcare worker with PCR-confirmed SARS-CoV-2 infection or an uninfected control (not recorded which). The CDR3 DNA reads as TGTGCCAGCAGCGTTTATGACGGCTCCTATAATTCACCCCTCCACTTT. Encoded protein: CASSVYDGSYNSPLHF. The entire variable domain, with the rest obtained from reference TRBV9 and TRBJ1-6, is as follows: DSGVTQTPKHLITATGQRVTLRCSPRSGDLSVYWYQQSLDQGLQFLIQYYNGEERAKGNILERFSAQQFPDLHSELNLSSLELGDSALYFCASSVYDGSYNSPLHFGNGTRLTVT.